This T cell receptor beta chain was recorded in a study of beta chain features in type 1 diabetes. Germline values: CDR1 MGHRA, CDR2 YSYEKL. Trimming cost V 4 bases and J 4 bases, with 13 bases left between them. There are 14 residues in the CDR3. Cells sorted by CD45RO/CCR7/CD25/CD127/CD95/CD27 comprised CD4+ naive, central memory, regulatory and stem cell-like memory cells. Whole-study findings and limits: TCRB CDR3 length was moderately but significantly reduced in all four CD4+ subsets of Type 1 diabetes patients. Using cDNA template may skew counts toward highly expressing activated cells. In these data, an HLA type influence on TCRB rearrangement remained unresolved.

With respect to this clone: Its specificity is not known.

All of the isolated RNA was reverse transcribed, so expressed TCRB transcripts were sequenced. Measured with immunoSEQ multiplex PCR; TCRdb has only the in-frame clones, and not every one. The data contain roughly 150,000 clones, roughly 9% of them seen just once; the ten biggest clones take up 0.7%. The source is a woman in her twenties or thirties with type 1 diabetes. The chain combines TRBV4-1 with TRBJ1-1; D remains unclear. Sequencing was performed on central memory CD4+ T cells from blood. CDR3 DNA: TGCGCCAGCAGCCCGAGGGAGGGAGGCACTGAAGCTTTCTTT. Residues: CASSPREGGTEAFF.